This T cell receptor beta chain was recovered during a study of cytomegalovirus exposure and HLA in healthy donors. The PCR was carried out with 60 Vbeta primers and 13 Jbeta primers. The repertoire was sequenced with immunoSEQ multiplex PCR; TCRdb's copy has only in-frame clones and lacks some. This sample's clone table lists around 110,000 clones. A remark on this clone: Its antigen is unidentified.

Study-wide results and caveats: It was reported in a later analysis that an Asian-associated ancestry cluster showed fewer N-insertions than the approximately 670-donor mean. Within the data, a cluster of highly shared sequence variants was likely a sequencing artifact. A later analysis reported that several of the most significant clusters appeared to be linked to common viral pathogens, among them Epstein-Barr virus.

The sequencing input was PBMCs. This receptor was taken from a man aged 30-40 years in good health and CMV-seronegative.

The CDR3 nucleotides are TGTGCCATCACCCGGGACATATCCTCTGGAAACACCATATATTTT. Protein product: CAITRDISSGNTIYF. The rearrangement links TRBV10-3 to TRBJ1-3; a weak D match, TRBD1 (6 bases). Trimming stripped 7 bases from V and 0 bases from J, with 13 bases between. The CDR3 covers 15 residues. Germline V CDR1 and CDR2: ENHRY, SYGVKD.